Presented here are 11 T cell receptor beta chains from one specimen sequenced in a study of blood T cell repertoires in COVID-19. Some clones are missing from TCRdb's copy, which holds only in-frame ones; the method was immunoSEQ multiplex PCR. Of approximately 100,000 clones in the sample, more than 75% were seen once. The sample consisted of peripheral blood. The receptors come from a woman aged 30 to 39 with acute or convalescent COVID-19.

This chain joins TRBV28 and TRBJ2-3; no clear D gene. V lost 9 bases to trimming and J lost 0 bases, with 7 bases between them. Germline V gene sequence: CDR1 MDHEN, CDR2 SYDVKM. The CDR3 covers 12 residues. The CDR3 spells CASQASTDTQYF. As DNA, the CDR3 is TGTGCCAGTCAGGCCAGCACAGATACGCAGTATTTT. The full variable domain, in which reference TRBV28 and TRBJ2-3 provide the parts outside the CDR3, is DVKVTQSSRYLVKRTGEKVFLECVQDMDHENMFWYRQDPGLGLRLIYFSYDVKMKEKGDIPEGYSVSREKKERFSLILESASTNQTSMYLCASQASTDTQYFGPGTRLTVL.

This clone was seen a handful of times. The chain is built from TRBV7-8 and TRBJ2-7; D is perhaps TRBD1 (7 bases). The CDR3 consists of 11 residues. The V gene lost 5 bases and the J gene lost 10 bases, with 12 bases spanning the gap. Germline V gene data show CDR1 as SGHVS and CDR2 as FQNEAQ. This CDR3 is CASSPGGSQYF. The CDR3 bases are TGTGCCAGCAGCCCAGGGGGGAGTCAGTACTTC.

The count of this clone is one. The chain uses TRBV5-4 and TRBJ2-5; 10 bases are shared with TRBD1. After removal of 4 bases from V and 5 bases from J, the junction contained 14 bases not matched to a gene. Germline-derived CDR1 and CDR2 are SGHNT and YYREEE (reference sequence). The CDR3 consists of 17 residues. The CDR3 region has the DNA TGTGCCAGCAGCCTATCACGGACAGGGGGTTTCGTTGAGACCCAGTACTTC. Amino acids: CASSLSRTGGFVETQYF.

The chain employs TRBV9 and TRBJ2-7; D gene uncertain. The CDR3 is 15 residues long. Germline-derived CDR1 and CDR2 are SGDLS and YYNGEE. The V gene lost 0 bases and the J gene lost 3 bases, with 13 bases spanning the gap. CDR3 region: CASSVGGDNYYEQYF. DNA for the CDR3: TGTGCCAGCAGCGTAGGCGGTGATAACTACTACGAGCAGTACTTC.

V gene TRBV7-9 combines with J gene TRBJ2-7; no clear D. V lost 5 bases and J 6 bases, leaving 14 bases between the germline ends. The V gene's germline CDR1 is SEHNR and CDR2 FQNEAQ (reference sequence). The CDR3 contains 13 residues. Written as DNA, the CDR3 is TGTGCCAGCAGCAATAGAGGAACGGGCGAGCAGTACTTC. Translating gives CASSNRGTGEQYF.

The chain combines TRBV5-1 with TRBJ1-6; perhaps TRBD1 as D (5 bases). The length of the CDR3 is 13 residues. With 0 bases removed from V and 8 bases from J, the gap between germline ends came to 6 bases. Germline CDR1 SGHRS, CDR2 YFSETQ. The CDR3 loop is CASSLAGYSPLHF. The CDR3 DNA sequence: TGCGCCAGCAGCTTGGCAGGGTATTCACCCCTCCACTTT.

V gene TRBV11-3 combines with J gene TRBJ2-2; TRBD1 matches 7 bases. Germline CDR1 is SGHNT and CDR2 is YENEEA. With V trimmed by 6 bases and J by 3 bases, 7 bases remained unmatched. There are 15 residues in the CDR3. The DNA for the CDR3 is TGTGCCAGCAGTCCCAGACAGGGCTACACCGGGGAGCTGTTTTTT. It yields the protein CASSPRQGYTGELFF. The variable domain in full, completed from reference TRBV11-3 and TRBJ2-2, reads EAGVVQSPRYKIIEKKQPVAFWCNPISGHNTLYWYLQNLGQGPELLIRYENEEAVDDSQLPKDRFSAERLKGVDSTLKIQPAELGDSAVYLCASSPRQGYTGELFFGEGSRLTVL.

The chain is built from TRBV12-5 and TRBJ2-7; weak D call: TRBD1 (5 bases). Between the trimmed V and J ends, which lost 6 bases and 3 bases, there was a span of 9 bases. This CDR3 has 12 residues. Per germline, CDR1 LGHNT and CDR2 FRNRAP. In DNA form, the CDR3 reads TGTGCTAGTGGCCGAGACAGCTACGAGCAGTACTTC. This codes for CASGRDSYEQYF.

V and J are TRBV7-2 and TRBJ1-1, with TRBD1 matching 7 bases. This CDR3 contains 13 residues. J lost 7 bases, V lost 5 bases, and 7 bases had no gene match. The germline V gene has CDR1 SGHTA and CDR2 FQGNSA. Written as DNA, the CDR3 is TGTGCCAGCAGCGTCCGACAGGGAGGTGAAGCTTTCTTT. Translating it yields CASSVRQGGEAFF.

The count of this clone is one. This chain links TRBV5-4 with TRBJ2-1; 9 positions agree with TRBD2. Trimming cost V 4 bases and J 6 bases; bases outside gene matches: 5. This CDR3 region has 14 residues. Germline V gene lookup returns CDR1 SGHNT and CDR2 YYREEE (reference sequence). DNA for the CDR3: TGTGCCAGCAGCCGACTAGCGGTCGGCAATGAGCAGTTCTTC. Encoded protein: CASSRLAVGNEQFF. The whole variable domain, remainder taken from reference TRBV5-4 and TRBJ2-1, is ETGVTQSPTHLIKTRGQQVTLRCSSQSGHNTVSWYQQALGQGPQFIFQYYREEENGRGNFPPRFSGLQFPNYSSELNVNALELDDSALYLCASSRLAVGNEQFFGPGTRLTVL.

This chain links TRBV7-6 with TRBJ2-2; D possibly corresponds to TRBD2 (5 bases). Trimming pared 3 bases from V and 6 bases from J, leaving 14 bases between. CDR3 length: 15 residues. CDR1 is SGHVS and CDR2 is FNYEAQ in the germline V gene. As DNA, the CDR3 is TGTGCCAGCAGCTTGGACTCCCTAAGGGCCGGGGAGCTGTTTTTT. Its translation is CASSLDSLRAGELFF.